The next 8 T cell receptor beta chains were all read from a single sample in a study of CD8+ T cells in alopecia areata. After isolation, RNA underwent reverse transcription to generate cDNA as the sequencing template. Clones were read by immunoSEQ multiplex PCR, and TCRdb kept only the in-frame ones, dropping some. The repertoire holds under 350,000 clones, with nearly 60% as singletons. Treatment described: oral pan-JAK inhibitor, 5-10 mg twice daily. Sample: CD4+ T cells sorted from blood, taken at week 24, from a patient treated with tofacitinib. The receptors come from a human donor with alopecia areata.

The rearrangement uses TRBV5-1 and TRBJ2-1, with 7 positions matching TRBD1. V lost 6 bases to trimming and J lost 0 bases; unmatched junction nucleotides: 6. Germline-derived CDR1 and CDR2 are SGHRS and YFSETQ. This CDR3 has 15 amino acids. CDR3 amino acids: CASNRQGSSYNEQFF. CDR3 bases: TGCGCCAGCAACCGACAGGGCAGCTCCTACAATGAGCAGTTCTTC. The whole variable domain, filled in from reference TRBV5-1 and TRBJ2-1, reads KAGVTQTPRYLIKTRGQQVTLSCSPISGHRSVSWYQQTPGQGLQFLFEYFSETQRNKGNFPGRFSGRQFSNSRSEMNVSTLELGDSALYLCASNRQGSSYNEQFFGPGTRLTVL.

The chain joins TRBV18 to TRBJ2-7; maybe TRBD1 (5 bases). Germline V CDR1 and CDR2: KGHSH, LQKENI. The CDR3 runs to 13 residues. The ends were cut back, 5 bases at V and 0 bases at J, with 8 bases in the middle. The CDR3 is CASSADSSYEQYF. The CDR3 DNA is TGTGCCAGCTCAGCTGACAGCTCCTACGAGCAGTACTTC.

The rearrangement uses TRBV5-6 and TRBJ2-7, with D uncertain. Per the germline V gene, CDR1 is SGHDT and CDR2 is YYEEEE. This CDR3 has 14 amino acids. V dropped 1 base and J dropped 0 bases, with 8 bases sitting between them. The CDR3 bases are TGTGCCAGCAGCTTGCCCGGAGCCTCCTACGAGCAGTACTTC. This encodes CASSLPGASYEQYF.

The chain joins TRBV2 to TRBJ2-5, with TRBD2 matching over 8 bases. From germline, CDR1 is SNHLY and CDR2 FYNNEI. Trimming removed 7 bases from V and 9 bases from J; junction bases left unmatched: 7. The CDR3 totals 12 residues. The CDR3: CASIPAGASQYF. The CDR3 DNA reads as TGTGCCAGCATTCCAGCGGGGGCGTCCCAGTACTTC.

V gene TRBV5-1 combines with J gene TRBJ2-1; weak D call: TRBD2 (5 bases). The CDR3 is 12 residues long. Germline V lookup: CDR1 SGHRS, CDR2 YFSETQ. V was pared by 2 bases and J by 9 bases, with 9 bases between. The CDR3 is CASSLEGGEQFF. The CDR3 nucleotides read TGCGCCAGCAGCTTAGAAGGAGGTGAGCAGTTCTTC.

CDR3 DNA: TGTGCCAGCACCTGGACAGTTATGATGAACACTGAAGCTTTCTTT. Amino acids: CASTWTVMMNTEAFF. The chain joins TRBV7-3 to TRBJ1-1; perhaps TRBD1 as D (6 bases). The CDR3 has 15 residues. V dropped 7 bases and J dropped 0 bases, with 15 bases sitting between them. Germline values: CDR1 SGHTA, CDR2 FQGTGA.

CDR3 in amino acids: CASSEEPSYEQYF. Written as DNA, the CDR3 is TGTGCCAGCAGTGAGGAACCGTCCTACGAGCAGTACTTC. The rearrangement joins TRBV6-1 to TRBJ2-7; D gene uncertain. The CDR3 loop spans 13 amino acids. Germline V gives CDR1 MNHNS, CDR2 SASEGT. V dropped 3 bases and J dropped 1 base, with 7 bases sitting between them.

The chain has TRBV28 and TRBJ2-7; D might be TRBD2 (6 bases). V gave up 2 bases and J gave up 2 bases, with 13 bases separating them. The length of the CDR3 is 15 residues. Germline V gives CDR1 MDHEN, CDR2 SYDVKM. The CDR3 nucleotides are TGTGCCAGCAGTTTAGTCGGGAGTACGGCCTACGAGCAGTACTTC. This sequence encodes CASSLVGSTAYEQYF.